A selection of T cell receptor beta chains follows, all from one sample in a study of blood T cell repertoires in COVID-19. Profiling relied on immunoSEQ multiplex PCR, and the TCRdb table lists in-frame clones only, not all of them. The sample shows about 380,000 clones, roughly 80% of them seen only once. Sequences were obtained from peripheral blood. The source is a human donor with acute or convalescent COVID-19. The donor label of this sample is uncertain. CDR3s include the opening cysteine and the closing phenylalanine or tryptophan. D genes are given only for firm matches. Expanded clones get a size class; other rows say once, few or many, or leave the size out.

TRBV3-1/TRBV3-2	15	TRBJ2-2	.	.	TGTGCCAGCAGTCCCACCACGGTCAACACCGGGGAGCTGTTTTTT	CASSPTTVNTGELFF
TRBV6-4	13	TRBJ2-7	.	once	TGTGCCAGCAGTGACTTTTATAGCTACGAGCAGTACTTC	CASSDFYSYEQYF
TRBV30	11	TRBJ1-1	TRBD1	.	TGTGCCTGGAGTCGAGGGGGCGAAGCTTTCTTT	CAWSRGGEAFF
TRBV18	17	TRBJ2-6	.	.	TGTGCCAGCTCACCTTTGGACAGCTCCTCTGGGGCCAACGTCCTGACTTTC	CASSPLDSSSGANVLTF
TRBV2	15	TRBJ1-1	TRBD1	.	TGTGCCAGCAGTGAAGCAGGGGGCGGTTGGACTGAAGCTTTCTTT	CASSEAGGGWTEAFF
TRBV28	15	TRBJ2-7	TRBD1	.	TGTGCCAGCAGTTTACCGGGACAGCCACCTACCCAGCAGTACTTC	CASSLPGQPPTQQYF
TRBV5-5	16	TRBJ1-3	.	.	TGTGCCAGCAGTTCCTACGGGACATCCTCTGGAAACACCATATATTTT	CASSSYGTSSGNTIYF
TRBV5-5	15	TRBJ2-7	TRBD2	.	TGTGCCAGCAGCTCGAGGGGGACTAGTAGTGTCGAGCAGTACTTC	CASSSRGTSSVEQYF
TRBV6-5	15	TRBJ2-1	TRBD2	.	TGTGCCAGCAGTCTCTCCGGGACTAGCGGGAATGAGCAGTTCTTC	CASSLSGTSGNEQFF
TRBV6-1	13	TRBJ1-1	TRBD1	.	TGTGCCAGCAGTGAAGCGTTGGGACAGAGTGGTTTCTTT	CASSEALGQSGFF
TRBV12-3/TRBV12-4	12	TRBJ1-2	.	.	TGTGCCAGCAGTTTGGCAGACTATGGCTACACCTTC	CASSLADYGYTF
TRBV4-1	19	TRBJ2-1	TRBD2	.	TGCGCCAGCAGCCAAGGGCTAGCGGACCCCCCGGGCTCCTACAATGAGCAGTTCTTC	CASSQGLADPPGSYNEQFF
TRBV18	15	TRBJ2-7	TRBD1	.	TGTGCCAGCTCACCGCCGGGACAGGGATCTTACGAGCAGTACTTC	CASSPPGQGSYEQYF
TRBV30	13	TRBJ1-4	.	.	TGTGCCTGGACTCACCAGGGTTCGGGAAAACTGTTTTTT	CAWTHQGSGKLFF
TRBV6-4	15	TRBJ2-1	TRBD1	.	TGTGCCAGCAGCCTGACAGGGTTTGGGTCCAATGAGCAGTTCTTC	CASSLTGFGSNEQFF
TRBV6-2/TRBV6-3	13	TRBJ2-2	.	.	TGTGCCAGCAGCCGCGGATTTACCGGGGAGCTGTTTTTT	CASSRGFTGELFF
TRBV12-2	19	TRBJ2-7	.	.	TGTGCAAGGCGCTTAGCGCCGGGGGGGGGTAGCCCCAAAACCTACGAGCAGTACTTC	CARRLAPGGGSPKTYEQYF
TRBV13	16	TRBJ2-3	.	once	TGTGCCAGCAGCTTAGGTTGGGCCGGACTCACAGATACGCAGTATTTT	CASSLGWAGLTDTQYF
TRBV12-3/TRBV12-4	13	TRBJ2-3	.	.	TGTGCCAGCAACCGCCTAAACACAGATACGCAGTATTTT	CASNRLNTDTQYF
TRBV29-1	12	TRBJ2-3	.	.	TGCAGCGTTTCGTATCTCGCAGATACGCAGTATTTT	CSVSYLADTQYF
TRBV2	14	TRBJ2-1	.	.	TGTGCCAGCAGTGAGTACGGGAGCCTTAATGAGCAGTTCTTC	CASSEYGSLNEQFF
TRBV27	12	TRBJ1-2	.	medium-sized	TGTGCCAGCAGGGAGGGATCCTATGGCTACACCTTC	CASREGSYGYTF
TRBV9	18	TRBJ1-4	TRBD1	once	TGTGCCAGCAGCGTAGCTGGGACAGCCTTCAAATCGGATGAAAAACTGTTTTTT	CASSVAGTAFKSDEKLFF
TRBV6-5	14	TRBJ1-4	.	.	TGTGCCAGCAAAGACCGGGTTACTAATGAAAAACTGTTTTTT	CASKDRVTNEKLFF
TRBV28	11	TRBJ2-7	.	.	TGTGCCAGCAGTACTACCTACGAGCAGTACTTC	CASSTTYEQYF
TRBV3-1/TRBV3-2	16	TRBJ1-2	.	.	TGTGCCAGCAGCCAAGGAGCGGGCAGCTTAAACTATGGCTACACCTTC	CASSQGAGSLNYGYTF
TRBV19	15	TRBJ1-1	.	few	TGTGCCAGTAGTTCGGGAGCAGGATGGAACACTGAAGCTTTCTTT	CASSSGAGWNTEAFF
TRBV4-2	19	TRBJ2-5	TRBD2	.	TGTGCCAGCAGCCAAGATGAGGTTAGCGGGAGGACCAGACGGGGGGCCCAGTACTTC	CASSQDEVSGRTRRGAQYF